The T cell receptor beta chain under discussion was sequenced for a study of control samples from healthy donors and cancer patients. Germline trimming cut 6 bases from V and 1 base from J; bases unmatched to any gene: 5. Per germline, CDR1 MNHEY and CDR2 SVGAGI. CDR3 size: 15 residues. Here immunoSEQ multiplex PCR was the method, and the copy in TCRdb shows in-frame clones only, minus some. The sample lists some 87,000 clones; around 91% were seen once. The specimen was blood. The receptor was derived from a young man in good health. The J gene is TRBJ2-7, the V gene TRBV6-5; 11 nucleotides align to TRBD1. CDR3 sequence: CASRRGTGGSYEQYF. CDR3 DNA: TGTGCCAGCAGACGGGGGACAGGGGGTTCCTACGAGCAGTACTTC.